This T cell receptor (beta chain) was captured in a study of T cell repertoires in cytomegalovirus infection. Study details: Matching HLA type, along with CMV infection, was indicated by public TCR beta signatures. Study-wide points: CMV-specific HLA-C-restricted TCR beta clonotypes dominated the ex vivo response. Totalled public TCR beta family frequency picked out people who carried CMV plus the relevant HLA.

From germline, CDR1 is MDHEN and CDR2 SYDVKM. Trimming took 10 bases from V and 1 from J; bases not matched to a gene: 6. CDR3 length equals 14 residues. Ten or more counts support this clonotype. Its antigen is not identified. TCRdb itself ran the reads through MiXCR, one entry per CDR3 protein. Of just under 300,000 distinct CDR3 sequences listed, around 9.6% are singletons. Sequences were obtained from PBMCs. This chain uses TRBV28 with TRBJ2-3, with 9 bases matching TRBD2. This receptor was taken from a human donor in good health (CMV status not recorded). Some clones in this sample may be carry-over from other donors' samples. CDR3 residues: CAIKRTSGTDTQYF. In DNA, the CDR3 is TGTGCCATAAAAAGGACTAGCGGCACAGATACGCAGTATTTT. Looking up the rest from reference TRBV28 and TRBJ2-3 gives the full variable domain: DVKVTQSSRYLVKRTGEKVFLECVQDMDHENMFWYRQDPGLGLRLIYFSYDVKMKEKGDIPEGYSVSREKKERFSLILESASTNQTSMYLCAIKRTSGTDTQYFGPGTRLTVL.